The source of this TCR beta chain is a study of T cell repertoires in cytomegalovirus infection. Study details: It can be stated that public TCR beta signatures indicated CMV infection as well as a matching HLA type.

This CDR3 comprises 14 residues. Losses at the gene ends were 2 bases for V and 7 bases for J; bases not matched to a gene: 5. Each CDR3 protein gets one entry after TCRdb re-called the reads with MiXCR. The sample contains hundreds of thousands of distinct CDR3 sequences, about 27% of which appear only once. This clonotype was observed at least ten times. What it binds is not known. The material sequenced was cultured PBMCs, taken from culture after CMV antigen stimulation. The V gene is TRBV12-3 or TRBV12-4, the J gene TRBJ2-7, with 10 bases aligning to TRBD1. The TCR originated in a human donor in good health (CMV status not recorded). Some clones in this sample may be carry-over from other donors' samples. The CDR3 nucleotides are TGTGCCAGCAGTTTAAGACAGGGGGCGGGAGAGCAGTACTTC. Its translation is CASSLRQGAGEQYF.